The present entry profiles one TCR beta chain with its context. What it binds is unknown. Naive CD8 populations comprised CD45RO-negative cells positively selected for CCR7, excluding terminally differentiated effector memory CD45RA+ cells. V lost 7 bases and J lost 3; bases outside the gene matches: 4. The CDR3 is 13 amino acids. From germline, CDR1 is MNHEY and CDR2 SMNVEV (reference sequence). The sample comes from a study of shared clonotypes between healthy human individuals. Study details: A couple of women and a few men aged 18 to 49 made up the donors. Study-wide findings and caveats: Between a handful of donors, naive CD4 clonotypes were shared at a level of about 5%.

The protocol was immunoSEQ multiplex PCR, while the TCRdb copy is restricted to in-frame clones and leaves out a portion. The data contain roughly 770,000 clones, 96% of them singletons. The sequence was obtained from a man aged 30-40 years in good health. The V gene is TRBV27, the J gene TRBJ1-2, with 8 bases that match TRBD1. Sequencing input: naive CD8+ T cells sorted from blood. The CDR3 region has the DNA TGTGCCAGCAAGACAGGGGACTACTATGGCTACACCTTC. Translated: CASKTGDYYGYTF.